This TCR beta chain derives from a study of cytomegalovirus exposure and HLA in healthy donors. Whole-study context: There were 100 million to 120 million unique TCR beta sequences, drawn from about 180 million T cells, in an earlier analysis.

Study conclusions and caveats: Per published accounts, TCR beta sequences correctly predicted the HLA-A and HLA-B alleles of most subjects. A prior analysis recorded that most TCR beta V segments were productive about 87% or about 30% of the time.

The V segment lost 5 bases and the J segment 5 bases; nucleotides outside the gene matches: 10. This CDR3 is built from 15 residues. Germline assignment: CDR1 SGHDT and CDR2 YYEEEE. The primer mix had 60 Vbeta and 13 Jbeta primers. Assay used: immunoSEQ multiplex PCR; TCRdb lists only in-frame clones, some missing. The profile shows about 190,000 clones, around 84% of them singletons. Regarding this clone: Its antigen remains unidentified.

The genes are TRBV5-6 and TRBJ2-7; TRBD1 matches at 10 bases. This clonotype originated in a woman between 50 and 59 years old in good health and CMV-seropositive. Sequencing used PBMCs. CDR3 in DNA: TGTGCCAGCAGAAAAAGACAGGGGGCGTTGGACGAGCAGTACTTC. It translates to CASRKRQGALDEQYF. The full variable domain, completed using reference TRBV5-6 and TRBJ2-7, is DAGVTQSPTHLIKTRGQQVTLRCSPKSGHDTVSWYQQALGQGPQFIFQYYEEEERQRGNFPDRFSGHQFPNYSSELNVNALLLGDSALYLCASRKRQGALDEQYFGPGTRLTVT.